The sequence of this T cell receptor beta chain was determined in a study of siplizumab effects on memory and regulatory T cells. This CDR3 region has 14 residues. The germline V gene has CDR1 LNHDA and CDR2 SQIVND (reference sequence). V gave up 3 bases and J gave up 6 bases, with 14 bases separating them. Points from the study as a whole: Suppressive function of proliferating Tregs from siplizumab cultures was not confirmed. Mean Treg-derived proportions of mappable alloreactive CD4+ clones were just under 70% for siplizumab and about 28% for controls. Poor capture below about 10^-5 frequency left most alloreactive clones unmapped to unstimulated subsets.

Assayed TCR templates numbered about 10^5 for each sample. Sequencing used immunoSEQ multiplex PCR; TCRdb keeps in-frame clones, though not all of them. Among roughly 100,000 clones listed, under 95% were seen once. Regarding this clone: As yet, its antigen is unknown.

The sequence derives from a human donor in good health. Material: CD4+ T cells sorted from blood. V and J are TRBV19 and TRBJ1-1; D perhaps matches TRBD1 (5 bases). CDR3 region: CASSISRVSAEAFF. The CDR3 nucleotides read TGTGCCAGTAGTATTAGCAGGGTGAGTGCTGAAGCTTTCTTT.